What follows are 31 T cell receptor beta chains derived from one specimen sequenced in a study of a mutant IDH1 vaccine in newly diagnosed glioma. These receptors have no known antigen. TCRdb's table, derived via immunoSEQ multiplex PCR, lists solely in-frame clones and lacks some. The data hold about 60,000 clones, with around 82% observed a single time. Time point denoted: week 23, last vaccination. Topical imiquimod accompanied each vaccine dose, which consisted of 300 ug of mutant IDH1 20-mer peptide. This specimen consisted of PBMCs, obtained from a glioma patient whose treatment included an IDH1 peptide vaccine. The receptor source for this set is a man younger than 35 with glioma.

The CDR3 region has the DNA TGTGCCAGTAGTTCTCGACAGGGCACTAACTATGGCTACACCTTC. Translation gives CASSSRQGTNYGYTF. The chain links TRBV19 to TRBJ1-2; 7 bases line up with TRBD1. The germline gives CDR1 LNHDA, CDR2 SQIVND (reference sequence). J gave up 0 bases and V 5 bases, and 6 bases lay outside the gene matches. The CDR3 covers 15 residues.

The chain joins TRBV20-1 to TRBJ1-1, with 8 positions matching TRBD1. The ends lost 3 bases at V and 7 bases at J; junction bases unmatched: 1. Per the germline V gene, CDR1 is DFQATT and CDR2 is SNEGSKA (reference sequence). The CDR3 runs to 11 residues. The CDR3 spells CSARGTGEAFF. In DNA form, the CDR3 reads TGCAGTGCTAGGGGGACAGGTGAAGCTTTCTTT.

The chain has TRBV5-1 and TRBJ2-2; possibly TRBD1 or TRBD2 for D (5 bases each). This CDR3 has 15 residues. Trimming removed 3 bases at V and 7 bases at J, with 16 bases between. The germline gives CDR1 SGHRS, CDR2 YFSETQ. CDR3 sequence: CASSWGTPGVGELFF. The CDR3, as DNA: TGCGCCAGCAGCTGGGGGACCCCGGGCGTCGGGGAGCTGTTTTTT.

This clone was detected once. One end of the junction does not line up with germline, which may come from a read error. The identical CDR3 is also encoded by other nucleotide sequences in the sample. J is TRBJ1-1 and V is TRBV30; 9 bases map to TRBD1. Germline CDR1 GTSNPN, CDR2 SVGIG (reference sequence). This CDR3 is 13 amino acids long. CDR3 in amino acids: CAWDTGGATEAFF. CDR3 coding DNA: TGTGCCTGGGACACAGGGGGCGCGACTGAAGCCTTCTTT.

The chain recombines TRBV5-6 with TRBJ1-2; D call uncertain. The germline V gene encodes CDR1 SGHDT and CDR2 YYEEEE. The CDR3 is 12 amino acids. Trimming took off 0 bases at V and 7 bases at J, with 7 bases between the two ends. CDR3 sequence: CASSLDRAGYTF. The CDR3 region has the DNA TGTGCCAGCAGCTTGGATAGGGCTGGCTACACCTTC. The full variable domain, completed using reference TRBV5-6 and TRBJ1-2, is DAGVTQSPTHLIKTRGQQVTLRCSPKSGHDTVSWYQQALGQGPQFIFQYYEEEERQRGNFPDRFSGHQFPNYSSELNVNALLLGDSALYLCASSLDRAGYTFGSGTRLTVV.

This sequence joins TRBV6-5 and TRBJ1-1, with TRBD1 matching over 11 bases. This CDR3 is 16 amino acids long. V gave up 2 bases and J gave up 4 bases; unmatched junction bases: 6. Germline V gene sequence: CDR1 MNHEY, CDR2 SVGAGI. The CDR3 reads CASSYRSGTGGTEAFF. CDR3 DNA: TGTGCCAGCAGTTACAGATCCGGGACAGGGGGCACTGAAGCTTTCTTT.

The chain joins TRBV14 to TRBJ2-3; D unresolved. In germline, CDR1 is SGHDN, CDR2 FVKESK. Trimming removed 0 bases at V and 6 bases at J, with 7 bases between. CDR3 size: 13 residues. CDR3 nucleotides: TGTGCCAGCAGCCAAGATCTGAGGGATACGCAGTATTTT. Its protein is CASSQDLRDTQYF.

This chain uses TRBV6-6 with TRBJ1-1, with TRBD1 as a possible D gene (5 bases). CDR3 length: 12 amino acids. The germline gives CDR1 MNHNY, CDR2 SVGAGI (reference sequence). Trimming took off 11 bases at V and 4 bases at J, with 14 bases between the two ends. CDR3 in DNA: TGTGCCTCCGGGGGGAGGGGCACTGAAGCTTTCTTT. Translated, it gives CASGGRGTEAFF.

The rearrangement links TRBV30 to TRBJ2-6; D not resolved. Germline values: CDR1 GTSNPN, CDR2 SVGIG (reference sequence). This CDR3 is built from 14 residues. The V and J ends lost 6 bases and 0 bases respectively, with 9 bases between them. CDR3 sequence: CACGPRSGANVLTF. The CDR3 DNA reads TGTGCCTGCGGTCCCCGCTCTGGGGCCAACGTCCTGACTTTC.

The chain is built from TRBV12-5 and TRBJ1-1; D gene ambiguous. CDR1 is LGHNT, CDR2 FRNRAP, per germline. This CDR3 has 14 amino acids. The ends were cut back, 1 base at V and 0 bases at J, with 6 bases in the middle. CDR3 in DNA: TGTGCTAGTGGTTTGGATAGGATGAACACTGAAGCTTTCTTT. This gives the protein CASGLDRMNTEAFF.

V usage is TRBV7-8 and J usage is TRBJ1-4, with D possibly being TRBD1 (5 bases). Deletions cut 2 bases from V and 2 bases from J, with 18 bases between. CDR1 is SGHVS, CDR2 FQNEAQ, per germline. The CDR3 extends over 18 amino acids. CDR3 protein: CASSLTPGGVGTNEKLFF. CDR3 DNA sequence: TGTGCCAGCAGCTTAACCCCGGGGGGAGTTGGGACTAATGAAAAACTGTTTTTT.

The chain is built from TRBV18 and TRBJ1-2; maybe TRBD1 (6 bases). V lost 2 bases and J 8 bases, leaving 15 bases between the germline ends. The CDR3 consists of 14 residues. CDR1 and CDR2 from the germline V gene are KGHSH and LQKENI. The CDR3 DNA is TGTGCCAGCTCACCATGGGAGGGGGATTCCGGCTACACCTTC. Its translation is CASSPWEGDSGYTF. Full variable domain (remainder filled in from reference TRBV18 and TRBJ1-2): NAGVMQNPRHLVRRRGQEARLRCSPMKGHSHVYWYRQLPEEGLKFMVYLQKENIIDESGMPKERFSAEFPKEGPSILRIQQVVRGDSAAYFCASSPWEGDSGYTFGSGTRLTVV.

This chain connects TRBV19 to TRBJ2-7; 7 nucleotides match TRBD1. CDR1 is LNHDA, CDR2 SQIVND, per germline (reference sequence). CDR3 length: 14 residues. V shed 3 bases and J 4 bases; nucleotides not matched to a gene: 6. Here the CDR3 reads CASSMGTGAYEQYF. CDR3 nucleotides: TGTGCCAGTAGTATGGGAACAGGGGCTTACGAGCAGTACTTC. The full variable domain, its missing parts supplied by reference TRBV19 and TRBJ2-7, is DGGITQSPKYLFRKEGQNVTLSCEQNLNHDAMYWYRQDPGQGLRLIYYSQIVNDFQKGDIAEGYSVSREKKESFPLTVTSAQKNPTAFYLCASSMGTGAYEQYFGPGTRLTVT.

The V gene is TRBV19, the J gene TRBJ1-1; the match to TRBD1 covers 9 bases. V lost 9 bases, J lost 1 base, and 18 bases stayed unmatched. Germline CDR1 and CDR2: LNHDA and SQIVND (reference sequence). This CDR3 is 18 amino acids long. In nucleotides, the CDR3 is TGTGCCAGGCACCCGAGGGGGGACAGGGATAGCAAGAACACTGAAGCTTTCTTT. Translated: CARHPRGDRDSKNTEAFF.

V and J are TRBV7-2 and TRBJ2-1, with a tentative D call TRBD2 (6 bases). The CDR3 runs 15 residues. Trimming shortened V by 4 bases and J by 1 base, and 11 bases separated the two germline ends. The germline CDR1 and CDR2 sequences are SGHTA and FQGNSA. The CDR3: CASSSGSGSYNEQFF. The CDR3 coding sequence is TGTGCCAGCAGCTCCGGGAGCGGATCCTACAATGAGCAGTTCTTC.

The J gene is TRBJ1-1, the V gene TRBV6-6, with 7 bases matching TRBD1. V shed 6 bases, J shed 11 bases, and the junction held 12 bases outside the gene matches. This CDR3 has 13 amino acids. Per germline, CDR1 MNHNY and CDR2 SVGAGI (reference sequence). The CDR3 protein is CASSPPGQASAFF. The CDR3 bases are TGTGCCAGCAGCCCACCCGGACAGGCGAGCGCTTTCTTT.

The chain employs TRBV5-8 and TRBJ2-2; D assignment may be TRBD1 or TRBD2 (5 bases each). Germline CDR1 is SGHTS and CDR2 is YDEGEE. V lost 9 bases and J 6 bases, leaving 21 bases between the germline ends. The CDR3 length is 15 residues. The CDR3 DNA is TGTGCCACCCAGGGCCCGCTAGCCTCGGCCGGGGAGCTGTTTTTT. This translates into CATQGPLASAGELFF. The entire variable domain, with the rest obtained from reference TRBV5-8 and TRBJ2-2, is as follows: EAGVTQSPTHLIKTRGQQATLRCSPISGHTSVYWYQQALGLGLQFLLWYDEGEERNRGNFPPRFSGRQFPNYSSELNVNALELEDSALYLCATQGPLASAGELFFGEGSRLTVL.

This chain joins TRBV27 and TRBJ1-1, with D maybe TRBD1 (6 bases). The CDR3 is 17 residues long. Germline V gene data show CDR1 as MNHEY and CDR2 as SMNVEV (reference sequence). The V end lost 6 bases, the J end lost 1 base, and 21 bases lay between the germline ends. CDR3 in amino acids: CASSPTQGFWANTEAFF. In DNA form, the CDR3 reads TGTGCCAGCAGCCCAACACAGGGATTTTGGGCGAACACTGAAGCTTTCTTT.

V and J are TRBV4-3 and TRBJ2-7; TRBD2 matches at 7 bases. V was clipped by 3 bases and J by 3 bases; unmatched bases: 8. The CDR3 extends over 15 amino acids. Germline V gene lookup returns CDR1 LGHNA and CDR2 YSLEER. The CDR3 bases are TGCGCCAGCAGCCAGGCGGGAGAGAGGGGCTACGAGCAGTACTTC. Encoded protein: CASSQAGERGYEQYF.

V usage is TRBV11-2 and J usage is TRBJ1-2; the match to TRBD1 covers 10 bases. Germline V gene sequence: CDR1 SGHAT, CDR2 FQNNGV. CDR3 length: 15 residues. Losses at the gene ends were 4 bases for V and 8 bases for J; bases not matched to a gene: 10. CDR3 loop: CASSSLRTGGRGYTF. CDR3 in DNA: TGTGCCAGCAGCTCGCTCAGGACAGGGGGACGAGGCTACACCTTC.

This chain joins TRBV19 and TRBJ2-5; 8 nucleotides match TRBD2. Germline CDR1 reads LNHDA; CDR2 reads SQIVND (reference sequence). The CDR3 consists of 14 residues. J was trimmed by 2 bases and V by 5 bases; bases with no gene match: 4. Written as DNA, the CDR3 is TGTGCCAGTAGTCGTCTAGCGGGTCAAGAGACCCAGTACTTC. Amino acids: CASSRLAGQETQYF.

Of note for this clone: The sample carries other DNA sequences with the same CDR3. The chain couples TRBV18 to TRBJ1-1; no clear D. CDR1 and CDR2 from the germline V gene are KGHSH and LQKENI. V was clipped by 3 bases and J by 2 bases, with 1 base between them. The CDR3 consists of 11 residues. As DNA, the CDR3 is TGTGCCAGCTCACCTAACACTGAAGCTTTCTTT. Translated, it gives CASSPNTEAFF. The variable domain in full, completed from reference TRBV18 and TRBJ1-1, reads NAGVMQNPRHLVRRRGQEARLRCSPMKGHSHVYWYRQLPEEGLKFMVYLQKENIIDESGMPKERFSAEFPKEGPSILRIQQVVRGDSAAYFCASSPNTEAFFGQGTRLTVV.

The V call is TRBV5-1, the J call TRBJ1-2; D is uncertain. The CDR3 consists of 13 residues. The germline V and J ends were trimmed by 0 bases and 6 bases, with 9 bases remaining between them. Germline V gives CDR1 SGHRS, CDR2 YFSETQ. In DNA form, the CDR3 reads TGCGCCAGCAGCTTGGGTGGCAGCGATGGCTACACCTTC. Its translation is CASSLGGSDGYTF.

The chain employs TRBV10-2 and TRBJ2-7; D may be TRBD1 (5 bases). This CDR3 is built from 14 residues. Trimming pared 3 bases from V and 0 bases from J, leaving 9 bases between. Germline V gene data show CDR1 as WSHSY and CDR2 as SAAADI. CDR3 sequence: CASSEQVSSYEQYF. The CDR3 bases are TGCGCCAGCAGTGAACAGGTTAGCTCCTACGAGCAGTACTTC.

The rearrangement joins TRBV6-5 to TRBJ2-3; D gene uncertain. Germline loops: CDR1 MNHEY, CDR2 SVGAGI. The CDR3 contains 14 residues. Trimming shortened V by 2 bases and J by 5 bases, and 11 bases separated the two germline ends. CDR3 DNA: TGTGCCAGCAGTTACAGGGATGGGCGAGATACGCAGTATTTT. Translated: CASSYRDGRDTQYF.

The chain uses TRBV30 and TRBJ2-1, with D perhaps matching TRBD2 (5 bases). V was cut by 3 bases and J by 12 bases, with 12 bases left in between. Germline values: CDR1 GTSNPN, CDR2 SVGIG (reference sequence). The CDR3 length is 11 residues. As DNA, the CDR3 is TGTGCCTGGAGCAGACCGGGATCGCAGTTCTTC. This gives the protein CAWSRPGSQFF.

The gene calls are TRBV13 and TRBJ2-7; unclear D gene. The germline V gene has CDR1 PRHDT and CDR2 FYEKMQ (reference sequence). V was cut by 4 bases and J by 1 base, with 5 bases left in between. The CDR3 is 12 amino acids. CDR3 sequence reads: CASSYVSYEQYF. The CDR3, as DNA: TGTGCCAGCAGCTACGTATCCTACGAGCAGTACTTC.

This chain links TRBV19 with TRBJ1-4; D is undetermined. Per germline, CDR1 LNHDA and CDR2 SQIVND (reference sequence). The CDR3 runs to 15 residues. With 7 bases removed from V and 3 bases from J, the gap between germline ends came to 15 bases. Here the CDR3 DNA reads TGTGCCAGTAAGCGGATGGTCTTCGCTAATGAAAAACTGTTTTTT. This codes for CASKRMVFANEKLFF.

This chain connects TRBV2 to TRBJ2-5; the D call may be TRBD1 or TRBD2 (5 bases each). CDR1 and CDR2 (germline): SNHLY, FYNNEI. Trimming took off 10 bases at V and 4 bases at J, with 22 bases between the two ends. The CDR3 has 15 amino acids. The CDR3 coding sequence is TGTGCCAACTCGGTGGGGAGAGGGGCCCCAGAGACCCAGTACTTC. Translating gives CANSVGRGAPETQYF.

This chain connects TRBV6-5 to TRBJ2-7; D remains unclear. The CDR3 sequence is 13 residues long. Trimming removed 0 bases from V and 4 bases from J, with 7 bases in between. The germline gives CDR1 MNHEY, CDR2 SVGAGI. The CDR3 loop reads CASSYSRPYEQYF. The CDR3 coding sequence is TGTGCCAGCAGTTACTCCAGACCGTACGAGCAGTACTTC.

The genes are TRBV5-1 and TRBJ1-1, with a possible D match to TRBD1 (6 bases). CDR1 and CDR2 (germline): SGHRS, YFSETQ. Trimming shortened V by 4 bases and J by 10 bases, and 20 bases separated the two germline ends. The CDR3 length is 14 residues. The CDR3 protein is CASSPTGANRGAFF. For the CDR3, the DNA is TGCGCCAGCAGCCCGACAGGAGCTAACCGAGGAGCTTTCTTT.